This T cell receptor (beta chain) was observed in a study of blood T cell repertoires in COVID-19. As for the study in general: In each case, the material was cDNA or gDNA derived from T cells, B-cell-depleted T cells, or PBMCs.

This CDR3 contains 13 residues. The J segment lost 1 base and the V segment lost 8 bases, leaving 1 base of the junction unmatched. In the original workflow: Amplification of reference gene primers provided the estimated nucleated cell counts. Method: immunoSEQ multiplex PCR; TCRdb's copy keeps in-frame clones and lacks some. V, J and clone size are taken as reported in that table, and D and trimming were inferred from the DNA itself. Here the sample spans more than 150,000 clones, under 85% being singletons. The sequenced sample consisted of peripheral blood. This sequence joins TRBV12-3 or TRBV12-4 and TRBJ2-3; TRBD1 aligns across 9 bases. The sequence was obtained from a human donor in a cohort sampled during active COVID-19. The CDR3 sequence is CASRTGGTDTQYF. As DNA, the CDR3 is TGTGCCAGCCGGACAGGGGGCACAGATACGCAGTATTTT.